This TCR beta chain was observed in a study of early T cells in non-severe SARS-CoV-2 infection. Individual cDNA molecules received unique molecular identifiers. TCRdb independently ran MiXCR on the 5' RACE reads; one entry per CDR3 protein. Seen here are 35,000 to 45,000 distinct CDR3 sequences, about 6% observed once, and the top ten hold about 7.8%. There are many counts of this clonotype. Its specificity is not known. Study-level findings and limits: The VDJdb matching leaned toward anti-spike CD8 responses and overlooked private and CD4 specificities.

The source was whole blood, collected at baseline. The sequence was collected from an adult who was a healthcare worker with PCR-confirmed SARS-CoV-2 infection or an uninfected control (not recorded which).

The CDR3 loop reads CSVDPGGRYNEQFF. DNA of the CDR3: TGCAGCGTTGACCCCGGGGGGCGGTACAATGAGCAGTTCTTC. This sequence joins TRBV29-1 and TRBJ2-1; possibly TRBD2 for D (7 bases). With 3 bases removed from V and 4 bases from J, the gap between germline ends came to 13 bases. This CDR3 comprises 14 residues. Germline CDR1 and CDR2: SQVTM and ANQGSEA.